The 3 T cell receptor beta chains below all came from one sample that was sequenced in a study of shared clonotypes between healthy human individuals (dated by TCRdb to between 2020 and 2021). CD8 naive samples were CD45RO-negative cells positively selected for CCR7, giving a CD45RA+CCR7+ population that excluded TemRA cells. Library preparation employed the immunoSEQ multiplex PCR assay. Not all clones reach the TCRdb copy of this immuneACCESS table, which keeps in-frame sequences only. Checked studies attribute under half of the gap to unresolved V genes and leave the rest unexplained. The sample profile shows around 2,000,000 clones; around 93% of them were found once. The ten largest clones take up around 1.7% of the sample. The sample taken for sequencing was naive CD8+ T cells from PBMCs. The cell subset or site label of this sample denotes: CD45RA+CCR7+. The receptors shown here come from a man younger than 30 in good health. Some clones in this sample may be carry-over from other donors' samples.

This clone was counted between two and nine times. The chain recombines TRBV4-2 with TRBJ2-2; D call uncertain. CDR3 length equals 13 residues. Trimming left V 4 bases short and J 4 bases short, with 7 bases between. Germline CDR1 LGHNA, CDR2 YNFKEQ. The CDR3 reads CASSPFGTGELFF. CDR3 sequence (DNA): TGTGCCAGCAGCCCTTTCGGCACCGGGGAGCTGTTTTTT.

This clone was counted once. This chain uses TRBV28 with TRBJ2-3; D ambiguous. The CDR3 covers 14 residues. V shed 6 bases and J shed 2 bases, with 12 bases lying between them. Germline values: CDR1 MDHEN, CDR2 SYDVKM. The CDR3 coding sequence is TGTGCCAGCAGCGCCGTAGGCTACACAGATACGCAGTATTTT. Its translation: CASSAVGYTDTQYF.

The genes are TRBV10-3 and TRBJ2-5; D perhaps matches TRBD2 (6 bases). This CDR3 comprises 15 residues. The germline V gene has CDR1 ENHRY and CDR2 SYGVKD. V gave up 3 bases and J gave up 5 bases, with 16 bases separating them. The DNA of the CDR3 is TGTGCCATCAGTGATCCCCCAGGGAGGTCTGAGACCCAGTACTTC. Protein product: CAISDPPGRSETQYF.